This paragraph covers one T cell receptor (beta chain) sequence. The antigen is not known. Unique molecular identifiers tagged the TCRbeta library. TCRdb fed the PCR reads into MiXCR, producing one record per CDR3 protein. The repertoire consists of 100,000 to 150,000 distinct CDR3 sequences, with roughly 24% occurring once and the leading ten covering about 10%. This record comes from a study of T-cell reconstitution after alpha-beta-depleted transplantation in children. Overall study results and limits: Alpha-beta T cells present about two months after transplant were reported to originate from several hundred expanded graft clones. One year after transplant, T-cell counts and diversity came mostly from newly produced T cells.

Germline lookup yields CDR1 SEHNR and CDR2 FQNEAQ (reference sequence). The CDR3 loop spans 16 amino acids. Trimming took off 2 bases at V and 4 bases at J, with 15 bases between the two ends. The input for sequencing was PBMCs, mostly from graft donor cells, taken 180 days after TCRalphabeta/CD19-depleted stem cell transplant. The chain employs TRBV7-9 and TRBJ2-1; D is possibly TRBD2 (5 bases). The sequence was collected from a male patient under 10 years old who had a stem cell transplant for chronic granulomatous disease, so the T cells may come from the graft donor. CDR3 sequence: CASSLFRWETYNEQFF. The CDR3 DNA follows: TGTGCCAGCAGCTTATTTAGGTGGGAGACTTACAATGAGCAGTTCTTC. Filled out from reference TRBV7-9 and TRBJ2-1, the complete variable domain reads DTGVSQNPRHKITKRGQNVTFRCDPISEHNRLYWYRQTLGQGPEFLTYFQNEAQLEKSRLLSDRFSAERPKGSFSTLEIQRTEQGDSAMYLCASSLFRWETYNEQFFGPGTRLTVL.